This T cell receptor (beta chain) was identified during a study of blood T cell repertoires in COVID-19. For the study at large: COVID-19 samples from acute and convalescent phases originated in the United States, Italy and Spain.

In the original processing: Researchers report that nucleated cell counts were estimated from reference gene primer amplification. TCRdb keeps only in-frame clones here, not all; method: immunoSEQ multiplex PCR. V and J calls and clone size are given by that table; D and trimming were obtained from the DNA. Of 130,000 to 150,000 clones in the sample, roughly 85% are singletons; the top ten hold roughly 8%. CDR1 and CDR2 (germline): MNHNY, SVGAGI (reference sequence). The CDR3 runs 16 residues. V trimming: 7 bases; J trimming: 13 bases; junction bases outside the gene matches: 21. V and J are TRBV6-6 and TRBJ1-1, with 10 bases aligning to TRBD1. Sample: peripheral blood. The receptor comes from a woman aged 60 to 75 with COVID-19, enrolled during active disease. The CDR3 protein is CASKKGTGVGDGRNFF. DNA of the CDR3: TGTGCCAGCAAAAAAGGGACAGGGGTAGGGGATGGGCGGAATTTCTTT.